This TCR beta chain originates from a study of blood T cell repertoires in COVID-19. Study-wide context: The origin of the acute and convalescent COVID-19 samples was the United States, Italy and Spain. Sample material is recorded as cDNA or gDNA derived from T cells, B-cell-depleted T cells, or PBMCs.

Original processing notes: Nucleated cell counts were estimated from reference gene primer amplification. Measured with immunoSEQ multiplex PCR; TCRdb has only the in-frame clones, and not every one. V and J calls and clone size are those listed in that table; D and trimming were worked out from the DNA. The profile shows about 53,000 clones, almost 85% of them singletons. Trimming pared 6 bases from V and 1 base from J, leaving 13 bases between. Per the germline V gene, CDR1 is SQVTM and CDR2 is ANQGSEA. The CDR3 has 14 residues. Sequenced sample: peripheral blood. The receptor's source is a human donor in a cohort sampled during active COVID-19. This sequence joins TRBV29-1 and TRBJ2-4; D is possibly TRBD1 (6 bases). The CDR3 DNA reads as TGCAGCGTAAAGGAAAGGGGGGCCAAAAACATTCAGTACTTC. This sequence encodes CSVKERGAKNIQYF. The variable domain in full, completed from reference TRBV29-1 and TRBJ2-4, reads SAVISQKPSRDICQRGTSLTIQCQVDSQVTMMFWYRQQPGQSLTLIATANQGSEATYESGFVIDKFPISRPNLTFSTLTVSNMSPEDSSIYLCSVKERGAKNIQYFGAGTRLSVL.